This TCR beta chain derives from a study of blood T cell repertoires in COVID-19. Study-level information: Sites across the United States, Italy and Spain contributed samples from acute and convalescent COVID-19. The analysed material was cDNA or gDNA that came from T cells, B-cell-depleted T cells, or PBMCs.

Researchers sorted participants into cohorts using their self-reported clinical history. Assay: immunoSEQ multiplex PCR; the TCRdb copy retains only in-frame clones and omits some. The sample contains some 140,000 clones, more than 70% of which appear only once. The sequenced sample was PBMCs or T cells enriched from blood (not recorded which). The clonotype originates from a man aged 35-49 years with acute COVID-19.

CDR3 in DNA: TGTGCCAGCAGCCAATGGGGGACAGACTCCTACGAGCAGTACTTC. Amino acid sequence: CASSQWGTDSYEQYF. This rearrangement joins TRBV3-1 (or the pseudogene TRBV3-2) to TRBJ2-7; 7 nucleotides match TRBD1. This CDR3 spans 15 amino acids. Germline CDR1 LGHDT, CDR2 YNNKEL (reference sequence). The V and J ends lost 2 bases and 0 bases, in that order; junction bases with no gene match: 4.